Following are 29 T cell receptor beta chains from one sample sequenced in a study of shared clonotypes between healthy human individuals. Sequencing used immunoSEQ multiplex PCR; TCRdb keeps in-frame clones, though not all of them. Found here are 950,000 to 1,100,000 clones, 75% to 80% of them singletons; the top ten hold 0.6% to 0.7%. Material for sequencing was memory CD4+ T cells from PBMCs. The subset was: CD45RA-negative fraction. The receptors derive from a man aged 18 to 29 in good health. Some clones in this sample may be carry-over from other donors' samples.

This rearrangement joins TRBV7-6 to TRBJ2-7; weak D call: TRBD2 (5 bases). CDR1 is SGHVS and CDR2 is FNYEAQ in the germline V gene. This CDR3 is 16 amino acids long. Between the trimmed V and J ends, which lost 5 bases and 4 bases, there was a span of 21 bases. The CDR3 here is CASSPVPGRGRYEQYF. Here the CDR3 DNA reads TGTGCCAGCAGCCCAGTTCCTGGCCGGGGTAGATACGAGCAGTACTTC.

The CDR3 spells CASSPTDSHTEAFF. The DNA of the CDR3 is TGTGCCAGTAGTCCGACAGACTCTCACACTGAAGCTTTCTTT. J is TRBJ1-1 and V is TRBV19; tentatively, D is TRBD1 (5 bases). The CDR3 is 14 residues long. V was shortened by 5 bases and J by 3 bases, with 13 bases between the two germline ends. In germline, CDR1 is LNHDA, CDR2 SQIVND (reference sequence).

Points on this clone: At one end the junction does not follow the germline gene, possibly because of a read error. V gene TRBV10-3 combines with J gene TRBJ1-2, with a weak D call TRBD1 (6 bases). The CDR3 consists of 12 residues. CDR1 ENHRY and CDR2 SYGVKD come from the germline V gene. The CDR3 nucleotides read TGTGCCATCAGTGCCTCGGGACATCCGCCTTCCTTC. Translating it yields CAISASGHPPSF.

The chain is built from TRBV6-1 and TRBJ2-7, with D perhaps TRBD1 or TRBD2 (5 bases each). The CDR3 runs to 12 residues. Germline V gives CDR1 MNHNS, CDR2 SASEGT. V was pared by 10 bases and J by 6 bases, with 16 bases between. CDR3 protein: CANALRESEQYF. The DNA of the CDR3 is TGTGCCAACGCGCTCAGGGAGAGCGAGCAGTACTTC.

The V and J genes are TRBV9 and TRBJ2-7; 9 bases line up with TRBD1. Germline V CDR1 and CDR2: SGDLS, YYNGEE. The CDR3 sequence is 15 residues long. J gave up 3 bases and V 1 base, and 5 bases lay outside the gene matches. CDR3 region: CASSVYPGQGYEQYF. The CDR3 bases are TGTGCCAGCAGCGTATATCCGGGACAGGGCTACGAGCAGTACTTC.

Here the CDR3 reads CASSLRSGSTDTQYF. CDR3 nucleotides: TGTGCCAGCAGCTTGCGTAGCGGGAGTACAGATACGCAGTATTTT. The J gene is TRBJ2-3, the V gene TRBV7-2, with TRBD2 matching 9 bases. V lost 3 bases and J lost 3; bases outside the gene matches: 4. CDR3 size: 15 residues. CDR1 and CDR2 from the germline V gene are SGHTA and FQGNSA.

The genes are TRBV6-1 and TRBJ2-7; 13 bases are a match to TRBD2. Unmatched junction bases numbered 13, after V lost 4 bases and J lost 7 bases. The CDR3 consists of 17 residues. The germline V gene has CDR1 MNHNS and CDR2 SASEGT. The CDR3: CASSGLAGGNSRGEQYF. CDR3 DNA: TGTGCCAGCAGTGGACTAGCGGGAGGAAACTCCCGGGGGGAGCAGTACTTC.

In its sample, this clone was seen many times. The chain uses TRBV28 and TRBJ1-1, with TRBD1 as a possible D gene (5 bases). Germline CDR1 and CDR2: MDHEN and SYDVKM. This CDR3 has 13 amino acids. V dropped 4 bases and J dropped 8 bases, with 14 bases sitting between them. The CDR3 nucleotides are TGTGCCAGCAGTTCCCCCAGGGCAAGGGAAGCTTTCTTT. Residues: CASSSPRAREAFF.

The chain employs TRBV2 and TRBJ2-7; 14 bases align to TRBD2. V shed 7 bases and J 0 bases; nucleotides not matched to a gene: 5. CDR1 and CDR2 from the germline V gene are SNHLY and FYNNEI. The CDR3 is made up of 16 amino acids. CDR3 sequence: CASTGTSGRSSYEQYF. The DNA of the CDR3 is TGTGCCAGCACAGGGACTAGCGGGAGAAGCTCCTACGAGCAGTACTTC.

A remark on this clone: A much larger clonotype is one base distant, so this may be a read error. Other DNA sequences in the same sample also yield this CDR3. V usage is TRBV11-2 and J usage is TRBJ2-7; no firm D call. The CDR3 loop spans 15 amino acids. Germline V CDR1 and CDR2: SGHAT, FQNNGV. The CDR3 here is CASSLSRVESYEQYF. CDR3 in DNA: TGTGCCAGCAGCCTCTCACGGGTGGAGTCCTACGAGCAATACTTC. The full variable domain, its missing parts supplied by reference TRBV11-2 and TRBJ2-7, is EAGVAQSPRYKIIEKRQSVAFWCNPISGHATLYWYQQILGQGPKLLIQFQNNGVVDDSQLPKDRFSAERLKGVDSTLKIQPAKLEDSAVYLCASSLSRVESYEQYFGPGTRLTVT.

The rearrangement uses TRBV28 and TRBJ2-3; D unresolved. The germline V gene encodes CDR1 MDHEN and CDR2 SYDVKM. Deletions cut 5 bases from V and 0 bases from J, with 3 bases between. The CDR3 contains 12 residues. CDR3 coding DNA: TGTGCCAGCAGTGCCAGCACAGATACGCAGTATTTT. This encodes CASSASTDTQYF.

The gene calls are TRBV11-2 and TRBJ2-1, with 9 bases matching TRBD2. Germline CDR1 is SGHAT and CDR2 is FQNNGV. V shed 3 bases and J 4 bases; nucleotides not matched to a gene: 13. This CDR3 has 18 residues. CDR3 nucleotides: TGTGCCAGCAGCTTTTTAGCCCTTAGCGGGAGAACTTACAATGAGCAGTTCTTC. Translating gives CASSFLALSGRTYNEQFF.

J is TRBJ2-7 and V is TRBV2; possibly TRBD1 or TRBD2 for D (5 bases each). Germline V gene sequence: CDR1 SNHLY, CDR2 FYNNEI. V was clipped by 7 bases and J by 3 bases, with 13 bases between them. The CDR3 sequence is 13 residues long. The CDR3 DNA sequence: TGTGCCAGCATCGGGGCACCGCGCTACGAGCAGTACTTC. Amino acids: CASIGAPRYEQYF.

The V gene is TRBV5-1, the J gene TRBJ2-1, with 9 bases fitting TRBD2. Germline CDR1 reads SGHRS; CDR2 reads YFSETQ. The length of the CDR3 is 15 residues. Trimming at V came to 5 bases and at J to 5 bases, leaving 8 bases not matched to a gene. CDR3 nucleotide sequence: TGCGCCAGCAGGCCTATAGCGGGAGTCGACAATGAGCAGTTCTTC. As protein: CASRPIAGVDNEQFF.

Points on this clone: This sample also contains other DNA sequences that code for the same CDR3. The chain joins TRBV9 to TRBJ1-3; TRBD1 aligns across 8 bases. The CDR3 is 14 residues long. V lost 4 bases and J lost 2; bases outside the gene matches: 2. Germline values: CDR1 SGDLS, CDR2 YYNGEE. The CDR3 DNA reads as TGTGCCAGCAGCTCAGGGGGCACTGGAAACACCATATATTTT. Amino acids: CASSSGGTGNTIYF.

Concerning this clone: This specimen includes other DNA sequences encoding the same CDR3. This chain uses TRBV6-1 with TRBJ2-7; TRBD2 matches at 11 bases. Per the germline V gene, CDR1 is MNHNS and CDR2 is SASEGT. The CDR3 spans 15 residues. V gave up 1 base and J gave up 4 bases; unmatched junction bases: 3. CDR3 loop: CASSEGTSGSYEQYF. CDR3 nucleotide sequence: TGTGCCAGCAGTGAAGGCACTAGCGGGAGTTACGAGCAGTACTTC.

With respect to this clone: With only one base between it and a far larger clone, this is likely a read error. The same CDR3 is also encoded by other DNA sequences in this sample. The chain combines TRBV2 with TRBJ1-2; no clear D gene. Between the trimmed V and J ends, which lost 3 bases and 4 bases, there was a span of 6 bases. CDR1 is SNHLY, CDR2 FYNNEI, per germline. The length of the CDR3 is 12 residues. The CDR3 sequence: CASSERGYGYTF. The CDR3 DNA reads as TGTGCCAGCAGTGAGCGGGGCTATGGCTACACCTTC. The complete variable domain, with remaining parts taken from reference TRBV2 and TRBJ1-2, reads EPEVTQTPSHQVTQMGQEVILRCVPISNHLYFYWYRQILGQKVEFLVSFYNNEISEKSEIFDDQFSVERPDGSNFTLKIRSTKLEDSAMYFCASSERGYGYTFGSGTRLTVV.

This clone showed up just once. The chain combines TRBV4-2 with TRBJ2-7; a weak D match, TRBD1 (5 bases). CDR3 length equals 13 residues. Germline V gene data show CDR1 as LGHNA and CDR2 as YNFKEQ. Trimming shortened V by 1 base and J by 7 bases, and 11 bases separated the two germline ends. CDR3: CASSQGQFREQYF. CDR3 nucleotide sequence: TGTGCCAGCAGCCAAGGACAGTTTAGGGAGCAGTACTTC.

The chain is built from TRBV5-1 and TRBJ2-7; 11 positions match TRBD2. After removal of 6 bases from V and 5 bases from J, the junction contained 7 bases not matched to a gene. The CDR3 runs to 14 residues. The germline CDR1 and CDR2 sequences are SGHRS and YFSETQ. The CDR3 loop is CASTPTSGIDEQYF. CDR3 coding DNA: TGCGCCAGCACTCCGACTAGCGGGATTGACGAGCAGTACTTC.

The chain combines TRBV28 with TRBJ2-7, with a possible D match to TRBD2 (6 bases). V was trimmed by 3 bases and J by 0 bases, leaving 12 bases between them. The germline CDR1 and CDR2 sequences are MDHEN and SYDVKM. This CDR3 contains 15 residues. CDR3 loop: CASSLYQEGSYEQYF. CDR3 sequence (DNA): TGTGCCAGCAGTTTGTATCAGGAGGGCTCCTACGAGCAGTACTTC.

J is TRBJ2-7 and V is TRBV28; TRBD1 might be the D (8 bases). V was pared by 6 bases and J by 3 bases, with 15 bases between. This CDR3 comprises 14 residues. The germline V gene has CDR1 MDHEN and CDR2 SYDVKM. DNA for the CDR3: TGTGCCAGCAGAAGCGGGACAGGATTCTACGAGCAGTACTTC. Translated, it gives CASRSGTGFYEQYF.

This clone was detected only once. V gene TRBV18 combines with J gene TRBJ1-5; the D gene is possibly TRBD1 (5 bases). CDR3 size: 14 residues. V was clipped by 4 bases and J by 3 bases, with 10 bases between them. Per germline, CDR1 KGHSH and CDR2 LQKENI. CDR3 loop: CASSQEQVNQPQHF. Written as DNA, the CDR3 is TGTGCCAGCTCACAGGAACAGGTCAATCAGCCCCAGCATTTT.

The chain carries TRBV30 and TRBJ1-6; D is perhaps TRBD1 (6 bases). The CDR3 is 14 amino acids. Trimming shortened V by 2 bases and J by 7 bases, and 12 bases separated the two germline ends. Germline CDR1 reads GTSNPN; CDR2 reads SVGIG (reference sequence). CDR3 nucleotides: TGTGCCTGGAGTCTCCCCGGGGGCAATTCACCCCTCCACTTT. It yields the protein CAWSLPGGNSPLHF. Variable domain in full (rest from reference TRBV30 and TRBJ1-6): SQTIHQWPATLVQPVGSPLSLECTVEGTSNPNLYWYRQAAGRGLQLLFYSVGIGQISSEVPQNLSASRPQDRQFILSSKKLLLSDSGFYLCAWSLPGGNSPLHFGNGTRLTVT.

This clone has a handful of counts. This chain joins TRBV9 and TRBJ2-7; D unresolved. CDR1 and CDR2 from the germline V gene are SGDLS and YYNGEE. CDR3 length: 14 residues. Trimming removed 4 bases at V and 1 base at J, with 12 bases between. DNA for the CDR3: TGTGCCAGCAGCCCCCGAGAGTCTTCCTACGAGCAGTACTTC. It codes for CASSPRESSYEQYF.

About this clone: A much larger clone lies a single base off, so this may be a read error. The chain uses TRBV2 and TRBJ2-6; TRBD1 might be the D (6 bases). The germline V gene encodes CDR1 SNHLY and CDR2 FYNNEI. This CDR3 comprises 16 residues. In DNA, the CDR3 is TGTGCCAGCAGTACGCGGACAGCCTCTGGGGCCAACGCCCTGACTTTC. Translating gives CASSTRTASGANALTF.

This chain uses TRBV6-6 with TRBJ1-2; D is perhaps TRBD1 (6 bases). CDR3 size: 14 residues. Germline CDR1 is MNHNY and CDR2 is SVGAGI (reference sequence). V lost 11 bases and J 9 bases, leaving 25 bases between the germline ends. The CDR3 bases are TGTGCCGAGGCGGAGGGGGTCTCGCTAGCAAGCTACACCTTC. Amino acid sequence: CAEAEGVSLASYTF.

This chain joins TRBV18 and TRBJ1-3; maybe TRBD1 (5 bases). This CDR3 has 17 residues. CDR1 and CDR2 from the germline V gene are KGHSH and LQKENI. V lost 1 base and J 0 bases, leaving 13 bases between the germline ends. The CDR3 DNA follows: TGTGCCAGCTCACCACAGGGACCGAGGAGCTCTGGAAACACCATATATTTT. This sequence encodes CASSPQGPRSSGNTIYF.

The chain is built from TRBV5-1 and TRBJ2-7; 8 bases map to TRBD1. Germline trimming cut 4 bases from V and 6 bases from J; bases unmatched to any gene: 9. Per germline, CDR1 SGHRS and CDR2 YFSETQ. This CDR3 comprises 14 residues. In DNA form, the CDR3 reads TGCGCCAGCAGCGCGACGGGACAGGTATCCGAGCAGTACTTC. Translated, it gives CASSATGQVSEQYF.

V is TRBV7-2 and J is TRBJ2-5; D is unresolved. The CDR3 contains 14 residues. V lost 4 bases and J 1 base, leaving 10 bases between the germline ends. CDR1 is SGHTA, CDR2 FQGNSA, per germline. CDR3 DNA sequence: TGTGCCAGCAGCTCTAGACGAACCCAAGAGACCCAGTACTTC. It is translated as CASSSRRTQETQYF.